This passage covers 15 T cell receptor beta chains from one sample sequenced in a study of T-cell reconstitution after alpha-beta-depleted transplantation in children. It was with unique molecular identifiers that the TCRbeta library was prepared. TCRdb recomputed calls from the PCR reads with MiXCR, one row per CDR3 protein. The table includes hundreds of thousands of distinct CDR3 sequences, roughly 17% detected once. The source material was PBMCs from the stem cell graft donor, sampled from the stem cell graft. The source is a human donor who donated a stem cell graft to a child with acute myeloid leukemia.

This clonotype was found many times. The chain joins TRBV13 to TRBJ2-6; TRBD1 is a possible D gene (6 bases). Trimming removed 4 bases from V and 12 bases from J, with 10 bases in between. Looked up from germline, CDR1 is PRHDT and CDR2 is FYEKMQ (reference sequence). The CDR3 has 12 residues. The CDR3 DNA follows: TGTGCCAGCAGCTCATACAGGGCCGTCCTGACTTTC. The encoded protein is CASSSYRAVLTF.

This clonotype was seen only a few times. The chain links TRBV21-1 to TRBJ1-6; the table's D call of TRBD1 was not tested on the DNA. TRBV21-1 is a pseudogene segment. CDR3 size: 15 residues. CDR3 nucleotide sequence: TGTGCCAGCAGCGTACAGGGGGATGGAGATTCACCCCTCCACTTT. Protein sequence: CASSVQGDGDSPLHF.

V and J are TRBV5-1 and TRBJ1-2, with TRBD1 matching 9 bases. In germline, CDR1 is SGHRS, CDR2 YFSETQ. The CDR3 contains 16 residues. V shed 5 bases, J shed 2 bases, and the junction held 10 bases outside the gene matches. CDR3 sequence: CASRSGTGSPNYGYTF. The CDR3 DNA reads TGCGCCAGCAGGTCCGGGACAGGGAGTCCGAACTATGGCTACACCTTC.

Only a few counts were recorded for this clonotype. This rearrangement joins TRBV20-1 to TRBJ1-2, with D perhaps TRBD1 (5 bases). The germline gives CDR1 DFQATT, CDR2 SNEGSKA (reference sequence). CDR3 length equals 12 residues. The ends were cut back, 5 bases at V and 8 bases at J, with 15 bases in the middle. This CDR3 is CSALGALEGYTF. The CDR3, as DNA: TGCAGTGCTCTTGGGGCCTTGGAGGGCTACACCTTC.

The V and J genes are TRBV7-2 and TRBJ2-5, with 12 nucleotides matching TRBD2. The length of the CDR3 is 15 residues. In germline, CDR1 is SGHTA, CDR2 FQGNSA. V dropped 4 bases and J dropped 9; count of bases not matched to a gene: 9. CDR3: CASSSTSGGTSAQYF. CDR3 coding DNA: TGTGCCAGCAGCTCCACTAGCGGGGGGACGTCGGCCCAGTACTTC. The whole variable domain, remainder taken from reference TRBV7-2 and TRBJ2-5, is GAGVSQSPSNKVTEKGKDVELRCDPISGHTALYWYRQSLGQGLEFLIYFQGNSAPDKSGLPSDRFSAERTGGSVSTLTIQRTQQEDSAVYLCASSSTSGGTSAQYFGPGTRLLVL.

The sample holds many counts of this clonotype. The chain links TRBV20-1 to TRBJ2-1; TRBD1 might be the D (5 bases). Trimming cost V 0 bases and J 7 bases, with 16 bases left between them. Per the germline V gene, CDR1 is DFQATT and CDR2 is SNEGSKA (reference sequence). The CDR3 contains 15 residues. The CDR3 DNA follows: TGCAGTGCTAGAGAGGTGGGGCCCGGTTGGAATGAGCAGTTCTTC. Its translation is CSAREVGPGWNEQFF.

This clonotype has a count of ten or more. The rearrangement uses TRBV29-1 and TRBJ2-3, with D possibly matching TRBD2 (6 bases). Trimming pared 4 bases from V and 1 base from J, leaving 12 bases between. The CDR3 has 14 residues. Germline V gene sequence: CDR1 SQVTM, CDR2 ANQGSEA. The CDR3 protein is CSVGGEDGTDTQYF. The CDR3 DNA follows: TGCAGCGTTGGGGGGGAAGATGGCACAGATACGCAGTATTTT.

This clonotype turned up a few times. This chain links TRBV7-9 with TRBJ2-3; 7 bases are shared with TRBD2. Germline CDR1 SEHNR, CDR2 FQNEAQ (reference sequence). Trimming cost V 0 bases and J 6 bases; bases outside gene matches: 6. The CDR3 is 15 residues long. The CDR3 spells CASSLAQAGVDTQYF. CDR3 nucleotide sequence: TGTGCCAGCAGCTTAGCGCAGGCGGGGGTGGATACGCAGTATTTT.

The chain is built from TRBV7-8 and TRBJ2-7, with D perhaps matching TRBD1 or TRBD2 (5 bases each). V lost 1 base, J lost 0 bases, and 16 bases lay in between. CDR1 is SGHVS, CDR2 FQNEAQ, per germline. This CDR3 is built from 17 residues. The CDR3 nucleotides read TGTGCCAGCAGCTTAGAGGTAGGGACGGTTCGCTCCTACGAGCAGTACTTC. Amino acid sequence: CASSLEVGTVRSYEQYF. The variable domain in full, with the rest retrieved from reference TRBV7-8 and TRBJ2-7, is GAGVSQSPRYKVAKRGQDVALRCDPISGHVSLFWYQQALGQGPEFLTYFQNEAQLDKSGLPSDRFFAERPEGSVSTLKIQRTQQEDSAVYLCASSLEVGTVRSYEQYFGPGTRLTVT.

This clonotype came up a few times. This rearrangement joins TRBV6-5 to TRBJ2-7, with D perhaps matching TRBD1 or TRBD2 (5 bases each). Between the trimmed V and J ends, which lost 0 bases and 11 bases, there was a span of 20 bases. The CDR3 extends over 15 amino acids. The germline V gene encodes CDR1 MNHEY and CDR2 SVGAGI. DNA for the CDR3: TGTGCCAGCAGTTACTCGGAACAGTTTAGGGGACGGGAGTACTTC. This sequence encodes CASSYSEQFRGREYF.

This clonotype was observed at least ten times. The chain employs TRBV20-1 and TRBJ2-5; 11 bases line up with TRBD2. Germline assignment: CDR1 DFQATT and CDR2 SNEGSKA (reference sequence). The CDR3 is 15 amino acids. V dropped 2 bases and J dropped 0; count of bases not matched to a gene: 2. As DNA, the CDR3 is TGCAGTGCTAGACTAGCGGGGGGAAACCAAGAGACCCAGTACTTC. Residues: CSARLAGGNQETQYF.

This chain uses TRBV2 with TRBJ2-7, with D tentatively TRBD1 (5 bases). V shed 1 base and J shed 2 bases, with 12 bases lying between them. Looked up from germline, CDR1 is SNHLY and CDR2 is FYNNEI. The CDR3 contains 15 residues. CDR3 bases: TGTGCCAGCAGTGAAGAGGGGCTTAGGGCCTACGAGCAGTACTTC. Translating gives CASSEEGLRAYEQYF. The full variable domain, with the rest looked up from reference TRBV2 and TRBJ2-7, is EPEVTQTPSHQVTQMGQEVILRCVPISNHLYFYWYRQILGQKVEFLVSFYNNEISEKSEIFDDQFSVERPDGSNFTLKIRSTKLEDSAMYFCASSEEGLRAYEQYFGPGTRLTVT.

This clonotype was counted between two and nine times. This chain uses TRBV11-2 with TRBJ2-1; 7 bases align to TRBD1. The ends lost 3 bases at V and 3 bases at J; junction bases unmatched: 5. The CDR3 is 15 amino acids. The V gene's germline CDR1 is SGHAT and CDR2 FQNNGV. CDR3 sequence: CASSFEAGGYNEQFF. CDR3 bases: TGTGCCAGCAGCTTCGAGGCAGGGGGCTACAATGAGCAGTTCTTC.

This clonotype was counted many times. J is TRBJ2-1 and V is TRBV10-3, with 8 bases fitting TRBD2. The CDR3 consists of 15 residues. The J segment lost 0 bases and the V segment lost 6 bases, leaving 4 bases of the junction unmatched. The germline CDR1 and CDR2 sequences are ENHRY and SYGVKD. The CDR3 loop is CAIRVTSGSYNEQFF. For the CDR3, the DNA is TGTGCCATCAGGGTCACTAGCGGCTCCTACAATGAGCAGTTCTTC.

V usage is TRBV20-1 and J usage is TRBJ2-1; 8 positions agree with TRBD2. Germline V lookup: CDR1 DFQATT, CDR2 SNEGSKA (reference sequence). V shed 3 bases and J 0 bases; nucleotides not matched to a gene: 7. CDR3 size: 16 residues. The CDR3, as DNA: TGCAGTGCTAGGAAGGCGGGGGGACCCTCCTACAATGAGCAGTTCTTC. Protein: CSARKAGGPSYNEQFF.